A single sample gave rise to the 30 T cell receptor beta chains below, sequenced in a study of blood T cell repertoires in COVID-19. The repertoire was sequenced with immunoSEQ multiplex PCR; TCRdb's copy has only in-frame clones and lacks some. The table has about 220,000 clones, roughly four fifths seen once. The sequencing input was peripheral blood. All receptors derive from a woman aged 70-85 years with acute or convalescent COVID-19.

The J gene is TRBJ2-1, the V gene TRBV7-2; no clear D gene. V lost 1 base and J 0 bases, leaving 7 bases between the germline ends. Germline V CDR1 and CDR2: SGHTA, FQGNSA. The CDR3 contains 15 residues. The chain's CDR3 is CASSLGLISYNEQFF. The CDR3 DNA is TGTGCCAGCAGCTTAGGACTGATCTCCTACAATGAGCAGTTCTTC. The entire variable domain, with the rest obtained from reference TRBV7-2 and TRBJ2-1, is as follows: GAGVSQSPSNKVTEKGKDVELRCDPISGHTALYWYRQSLGQGLEFLIYFQGNSAPDKSGLPSDRFSAERTGGSVSTLTIQRTQQEDSAVYLCASSLGLISYNEQFFGPGTRLTVL.

The chain recombines TRBV10-3 with TRBJ1-2; 8 nucleotides match TRBD1. This CDR3 spans 14 amino acids. The V segment lost 6 bases and the J segment 2 bases; nucleotides outside the gene matches: 5. Germline V gene data show CDR1 as ENHRY and CDR2 as SYGVKD. The CDR3 nucleotides read TGTGCCATCAGCGTACAGGGGGGGAACTATGGCTACACCTTC. Amino acids: CAISVQGGNYGYTF.

The chain employs TRBV4-1 and TRBJ2-7; no firm D call. Germline loops: CDR1 MGHRA, CDR2 YSYEKL. This CDR3 has 13 amino acids. Trimming removed 0 bases from V and 6 bases from J, with 9 bases in between. CDR3 sequence reads: CASSQDRGLEQYF. The CDR3 DNA reads as TGCGCCAGCAGCCAAGATCGAGGCCTCGAGCAGTACTTC.

The V call is TRBV5-1, the J call TRBJ2-1; 7 positions match TRBD1. The CDR3 is 14 amino acids. CDR1 is SGHRS and CDR2 is YFSETQ in the germline V gene. V lost 4 bases, J lost 6 bases, and 7 bases stayed unmatched. DNA for the CDR3: TGCGCCAGCAGCATCTTACAGGGGAGCAATGAGCAGTTCTTC. This encodes CASSILQGSNEQFF.

This clone was seen only once. V gene TRBV5-1 combines with J gene TRBJ1-6; perhaps TRBD1 as D (6 bases). The CDR3 loop spans 16 amino acids. Trimming shortened V by 4 bases and J by 5 bases, and 16 bases separated the two germline ends. From germline, CDR1 is SGHRS and CDR2 YFSETQ. The CDR3 is CASSPGTPNNNSPLHF. CDR3 in DNA: TGCGCCAGCAGCCCGGGGACACCTAACAATAATTCACCCCTCCACTTT. Full variable domain (rest looked up from reference TRBV5-1 and TRBJ1-6): KAGVTQTPRYLIKTRGQQVTLSCSPISGHRSVSWYQQTPGQGLQFLFEYFSETQRNKGNFPGRFSGRQFSNSRSEMNVSTLELGDSALYLCASSPGTPNNNSPLHFGNGTRLTVT.

The chain carries TRBV7-2 and TRBJ2-5; D unclear. V was shortened by 3 bases and J by 3 bases, with 11 bases between the two germline ends. CDR1 and CDR2 from the germline V gene are SGHTA and FQGNSA. The CDR3 runs 14 residues. The CDR3 sequence: CASSFGFAEETQYF. CDR3 coding DNA: TGTGCCAGCAGCTTCGGGTTCGCAGAAGAGACCCAGTACTTC. The variable domain in full, completed from reference TRBV7-2 and TRBJ2-5, reads GAGVSQSPSNKVTEKGKDVELRCDPISGHTALYWYRQSLGQGLEFLIYFQGNSAPDKSGLPSDRFSAERTGGSVSTLTIQRTQQEDSAVYLCASSFGFAEETQYFGPGTRLLVL.

This CDR3 is CASSPPDSHEQYF. DNA of the CDR3: TGTGCCAGCAGTCCTCCGGACAGCCACGAGCAGTACTTC. The V call is TRBV6-5, the J call TRBJ2-7; D may be TRBD1 (6 bases). The germline gives CDR1 MNHEY, CDR2 SVGAGI. The CDR3 is 13 amino acids. Trimming removed 5 bases at V and 5 bases at J, with 13 bases between.

The chain joins TRBV7-2 to TRBJ1-2; possible D gene TRBD1, 5 bases. Looked up from germline, CDR1 is SGHTA and CDR2 is FQGNSA. V lost 1 base and J lost 6, with 15 bases in between. The CDR3 spans 15 residues. DNA of the CDR3: TGTGCCAGCAGCTTAGGAGGGGAGGCTTGGAATGGCTACACCTTC. Translated, it gives CASSLGGEAWNGYTF.

The J gene is TRBJ1-1, the V gene TRBV2; possibly TRBD1 for D (6 bases). V shed 4 bases and J shed 1 base, with 10 bases lying between them. Germline V gene sequence: CDR1 SNHLY, CDR2 FYNNEI. The CDR3 is 14 residues long. CDR3 coding DNA: TGTGCCAGCAGTGTACAGGGTCAGAACACTGAAGCTTTCTTT. It codes for CASSVQGQNTEAFF.

The chain joins TRBV6-2 or TRBV6-3 to TRBJ2-5; no definite D call. Germline lookup yields CDR1 MNHEY and CDR2 SVGEGT. CDR3 length: 13 residues. V lost 0 bases to trimming and J lost 4 bases, with 6 bases between them. The CDR3 bases are TGTGCCAGCAGTTACTCGGCCCGAGAGACCCAGTACTTC. Translated, it gives CASSYSARETQYF.

The V call is TRBV29-1, the J call TRBJ1-1, with D possibly being TRBD1 (5 bases). Germline-derived CDR1 and CDR2 are SQVTM and ANQGSEA. Trimming left V 6 bases short and J 3 bases short, with 8 bases between. The CDR3 is 11 amino acids. The CDR3 is CSVGDYTEAFF. CDR3 sequence (DNA): TGCAGCGTGGGGGACTACACTGAAGCTTTCTTT.

This rearrangement joins TRBV6-2 or TRBV6-3 to TRBJ2-7; 8 nucleotides match TRBD2. The CDR3 sequence is 14 residues long. J gave up 3 bases and V 5 bases, and 6 bases lay outside the gene matches. Germline V CDR1 and CDR2: MNHEY, SVGEGT. CDR3 amino acids: CASSLSGTSYEQYF. CDR3 in DNA: TGTGCCAGCAGTCTCTCCGGGACTAGCTACGAGCAGTACTTC.

The J gene is TRBJ1-2, the V gene TRBV7-8, with D unclear. Trimming took off 4 bases at V and 2 bases at J, with 8 bases between the two ends. Per the germline V gene, CDR1 is SGHVS and CDR2 is FQNEAQ. This CDR3 is 13 amino acids long. The CDR3 coding sequence is TGTGCCAGCAGCTCCGGGTTGAACTATGGCTACACCTTC. Encoded protein: CASSSGLNYGYTF.

This chain joins TRBV19 and TRBJ1-5; 7 positions agree with TRBD1. J gave up 5 bases and V 1 base, and 8 bases lay outside the gene matches. The CDR3 length is 16 residues. CDR1 is LNHDA, CDR2 SQIVND, per germline (reference sequence). CDR3 residues: CASSIGWTGGHQPQHF. In DNA form, the CDR3 reads TGTGCCAGTAGTATAGGGTGGACAGGAGGGCATCAGCCCCAGCATTTT. The full variable domain, its missing parts supplied by reference TRBV19 and TRBJ1-5, is DGGITQSPKYLFRKEGQNVTLSCEQNLNHDAMYWYRQDPGQGLRLIYYSQIVNDFQKGDIAEGYSVSREKKESFPLTVTSAQKNPTAFYLCASSIGWTGGHQPQHFGDGTRLSIL.

The chain has TRBV10-1 and TRBJ1-1; D possibly corresponds to TRBD1 (5 bases). V was clipped by 7 bases and J by 7 bases, with 16 bases between them. The CDR3 extends over 13 amino acids. CDR1 is WNHNN, CDR2 SYGVQD, per germline (reference sequence). This CDR3 reads CASMGGNSYEAFF. As DNA, the CDR3 is TGCGCCAGCATGGGGGGGAATAGTTATGAAGCTTTCTTT.

J is TRBJ2-3 and V is TRBV7-2, with TRBD2 matching over 9 bases. The V gene's germline CDR1 is SGHTA and CDR2 FQGNSA. CDR3 size: 17 residues. V shed 2 bases, J shed 2 bases, and the junction held 8 bases outside the gene matches. CDR3 nucleotides: TGTGCCAGCAGCTTATGGTCTAGCGGGGTCTCCACAGATACGCAGTATTTT. The encoded protein is CASSLWSSGVSTDTQYF.

The chain couples TRBV2 to TRBJ1-1, with TRBD1 identical over 7 bases. The V gene's germline CDR1 is SNHLY and CDR2 FYNNEI. V shed 5 bases, J shed 1 base, and the junction held 4 bases outside the gene matches. The CDR3 runs to 14 residues. This CDR3 reads CASSPRQGNTEAFF. Here the CDR3 DNA reads TGTGCCAGCAGTCCTCGACAGGGGAACACTGAAGCTTTCTTT.

V gene TRBV7-9 combines with J gene TRBJ1-1; 7 nucleotides line up with TRBD1. J lost 4 bases, V lost 4 bases, and 3 bases had no gene match. CDR1 and CDR2 from the germline V gene are SEHNR and FQNEAQ (reference sequence). CDR3 length: 13 amino acids. The CDR3 region is CASSSPGGTEAFF. The DNA of the CDR3 is TGTGCCAGCAGCTCACCAGGGGGCACTGAAGCTTTCTTT.

This chain links TRBV9 with TRBJ2-1, with 7 bases lining up with TRBD2. The V gene's germline CDR1 is SGDLS and CDR2 YYNGEE. The CDR3 sequence is 13 residues long. V was clipped by 3 bases and J by 6 bases; unmatched bases: 3. CDR3 residues: CASSETSTNEQFF. The CDR3 bases are TGTGCCAGCAGCGAGACTAGCACCAATGAGCAGTTCTTC.

This chain uses TRBV7-8 with TRBJ1-4, with 7 nucleotides matching TRBD1. The length of the CDR3 is 14 residues. Germline V CDR1 and CDR2: SGHVS, FQNEAQ. Trimming took 5 bases from V and 6 from J; bases not matched to a gene: 6. The chain's CDR3 is CASSQLQGYEKLFF. The DNA of the CDR3 is TGTGCCAGCAGCCAGTTACAGGGGTATGAAAAACTGTTTTTT.

The chain recombines TRBV29-1 with TRBJ2-7; 9 nucleotides align to TRBD1. V trimming: 1 base; J trimming: 2 bases; junction bases outside the gene matches: 6. The CDR3 contains 15 residues. Germline CDR1 and CDR2: SQVTM and ANQGSEA. The CDR3 nucleotides are TGCAGCGTTGAAGTCCTGGGACAGGGCACCTACGAGCAGTACTTC. This translates into CSVEVLGQGTYEQYF.

Turning to this clone: The sample has other DNA sequences that encode this CDR3 too. This chain uses TRBV5-1 with TRBJ2-1; 7 nucleotides line up with TRBD1. The CDR3 loop spans 12 amino acids. The germline V gene has CDR1 SGHRS and CDR2 YFSETQ. J was trimmed by 7 bases and V by 2 bases; bases with no gene match: 0. CDR3 sequence reads: CASSLQGNEQFF. The DNA for the CDR3 is TGCGCCAGCAGCTTACAGGGGAATGAGCAGTTCTTC.

This chain joins TRBV7-2 and TRBJ1-1, with 7 nucleotides matching TRBD1. V trimming: 6 bases; J trimming: 0 bases; junction bases outside the gene matches: 10. Germline CDR1 is SGHTA and CDR2 is FQGNSA. The CDR3 sequence is 16 residues long. The CDR3, as DNA: TGTGCCAGCAGTCCCCATGCAGGGACAGTGAACACTGAAGCTTTCTTT. This sequence encodes CASSPHAGTVNTEAFF.

There are a few counts of this clone. V is TRBV11-2 and J is TRBJ2-1, with D unresolved. This CDR3 is built from 16 residues. CDR1 is SGHAT, CDR2 FQNNGV, per germline. V lost 1 base and J lost 7, with 17 bases in between. The CDR3 DNA reads TGTGCCAGCAGCTTAGTTTCAGGTACGCCGGTAAATGAGCAGTTCTTC. It encodes CASSLVSGTPVNEQFF.

In DNA, the CDR3 is TGTGCCAGCAGTCTATCCCCATACGAGCAGTACTTC. This codes for CASSLSPYEQYF. The chain carries TRBV12-3 or TRBV12-4 and TRBJ2-7, with unresolved D. Trimming shortened V by 5 bases and J by 4 bases, and 9 bases separated the two germline ends. The CDR3 contains 12 residues.

This clone appeared a few times. The chain recombines TRBV9 with TRBJ2-2; 13 positions match TRBD2. V shed 5 bases, J shed 7 bases, and the junction held 11 bases outside the gene matches. Germline V gene lookup returns CDR1 SGDLS and CDR2 YYNGEE. CDR3 length: 17 residues. Written as DNA, the CDR3 is TGTGCCAGCAGTCGGACTAGCGGGGGCTTTTGGGGCGGGGAGCTGTTTTTT. Amino acids: CASSRTSGGFWGGELFF.

This rearrangement joins TRBV3-1 (or the pseudogene TRBV3-2) to TRBJ2-5, with TRBD2 matching 8 bases. Germline trimming cut 4 bases from V and 3 bases from J; bases unmatched to any gene: 16. The CDR3 length is 18 residues. Germline V gives CDR1 LGHDT, CDR2 YNNKEL (reference sequence). This CDR3 is CASSPSRRGARSEETQYF. The CDR3 nucleotides read TGTGCCAGCAGCCCATCACGGCGGGGGGCAAGGTCGGAAGAGACCCAGTACTTC.

The CDR3 here is CASSVTGAYEQYF. The CDR3 region has the DNA TGTGCCAGCAGCGTCACAGGGGCCTACGAGCAGTACTTC. The chain couples TRBV3-1 (or the pseudogene TRBV3-2) to TRBJ2-7; TRBD1 aligns across 7 bases. The CDR3 sequence is 13 residues long. Germline-derived CDR1 and CDR2 are LGHDT and YNNKEL (reference sequence). The trim removed 5 bases at V and 2 bases at J, leaving 3 bases unmatched.

This sequence joins TRBV7-6 and TRBJ2-7, with 13 bases identical to TRBD2. V dropped 5 bases and J dropped 6; count of bases not matched to a gene: 13. This CDR3 has 17 residues. Germline CDR1 is SGHVS and CDR2 is FNYEAQ. CDR3 residues: CASSPTSGGLWRVEQYF. The DNA for the CDR3 is TGTGCCAGCAGCCCGACTAGCGGGGGGCTCTGGAGGGTCGAGCAGTACTTC.

The chain links TRBV6-2 or TRBV6-3 to TRBJ1-5, with 9 nucleotides matching TRBD1. The CDR3 runs 16 residues. CDR1 is MNHEY, CDR2 SVGEGT, per germline. After removal of 6 bases from V and 2 bases from J, the junction contained 8 bases not matched to a gene. In nucleotides, the CDR3 is TGTGCCAGCAGCCAACAGGGGGCGGTTGGCAATCAGCCCCAGCATTTT. This gives the protein CASSQQGAVGNQPQHF.